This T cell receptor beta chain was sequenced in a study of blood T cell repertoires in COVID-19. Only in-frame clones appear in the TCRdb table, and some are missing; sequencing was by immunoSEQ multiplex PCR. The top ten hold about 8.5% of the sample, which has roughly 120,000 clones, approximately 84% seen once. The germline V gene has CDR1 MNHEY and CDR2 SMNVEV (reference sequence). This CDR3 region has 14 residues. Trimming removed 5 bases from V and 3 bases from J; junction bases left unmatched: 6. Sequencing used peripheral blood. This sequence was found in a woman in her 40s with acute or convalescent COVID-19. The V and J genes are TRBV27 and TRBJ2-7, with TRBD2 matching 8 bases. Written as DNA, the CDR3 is TGTGCCAGCAGTCGGCTAGCGGGTTACTACGAGCAGTACTTC. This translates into CASSRLAGYYEQYF.